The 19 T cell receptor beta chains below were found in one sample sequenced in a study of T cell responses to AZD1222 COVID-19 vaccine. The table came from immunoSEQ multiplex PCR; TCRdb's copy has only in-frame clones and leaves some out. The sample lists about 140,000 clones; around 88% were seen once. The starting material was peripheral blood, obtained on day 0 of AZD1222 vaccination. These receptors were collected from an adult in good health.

CDR3 DNA: TGCAGCGTTGAAGCCCCGGGACTAGTAGCGGGTGAGCAGTTCTTC. Its translation: CSVEAPGLVAGEQFF. The chain carries TRBV29-1 and TRBJ2-1; TRBD2 matches 8 bases. Germline V lookup: CDR1 SQVTM, CDR2 ANQGSEA. With 1 base clipped from V and 9 bases from J, the junction kept 11 bases outside the gene matches. The length of the CDR3 is 15 residues.

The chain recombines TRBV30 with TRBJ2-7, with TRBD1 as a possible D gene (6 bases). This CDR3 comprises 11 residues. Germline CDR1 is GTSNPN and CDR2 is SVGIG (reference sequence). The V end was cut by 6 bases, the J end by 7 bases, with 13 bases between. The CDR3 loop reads CACAGQREQYF. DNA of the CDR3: TGTGCCTGCGCCGGACAGCGTGAGCAGTACTTC.

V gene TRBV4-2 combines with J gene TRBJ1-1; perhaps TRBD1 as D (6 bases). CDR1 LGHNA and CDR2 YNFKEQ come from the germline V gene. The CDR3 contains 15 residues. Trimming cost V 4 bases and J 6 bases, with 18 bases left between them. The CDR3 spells CASSPQGQGEAEAFF. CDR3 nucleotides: TGTGCCAGCAGCCCGCAGGGGCAAGGGGAGGCTGAAGCTTTCTTT.

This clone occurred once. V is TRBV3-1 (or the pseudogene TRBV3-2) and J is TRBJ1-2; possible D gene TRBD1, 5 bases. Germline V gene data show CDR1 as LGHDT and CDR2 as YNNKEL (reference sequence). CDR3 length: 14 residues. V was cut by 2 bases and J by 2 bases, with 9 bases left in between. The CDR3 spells CASSQSQGNYGYTF. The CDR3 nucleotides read TGTGCCAGCAGCCAATCGCAGGGAAACTATGGCTACACCTTC.

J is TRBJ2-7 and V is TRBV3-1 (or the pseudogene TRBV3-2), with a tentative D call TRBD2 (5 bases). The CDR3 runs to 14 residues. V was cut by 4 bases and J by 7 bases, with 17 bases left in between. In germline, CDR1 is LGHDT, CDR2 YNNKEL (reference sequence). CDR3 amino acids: CASSPSERVREQYF. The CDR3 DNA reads TGTGCCAGCAGCCCCTCCGAGAGGGTACGGGAGCAGTACTTC.

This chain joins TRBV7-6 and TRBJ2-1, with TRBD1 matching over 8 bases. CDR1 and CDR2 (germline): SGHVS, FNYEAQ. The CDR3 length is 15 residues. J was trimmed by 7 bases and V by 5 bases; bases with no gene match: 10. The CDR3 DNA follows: TGTGCCAGCAGCATTGGACAGGGTGGAGGGAATGAGCAGTTCTTC. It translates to CASSIGQGGGNEQFF.

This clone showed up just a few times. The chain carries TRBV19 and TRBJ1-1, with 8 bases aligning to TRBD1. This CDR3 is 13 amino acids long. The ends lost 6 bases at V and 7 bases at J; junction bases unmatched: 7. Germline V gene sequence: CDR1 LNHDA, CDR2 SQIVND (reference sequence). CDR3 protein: CASSTQGAVEAFF. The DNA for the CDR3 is TGTGCCAGTAGCACCCAGGGGGCTGTTGAAGCTTTCTTT. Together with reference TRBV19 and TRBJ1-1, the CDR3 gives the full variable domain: DGGITQSPKYLFRKEGQNVTLSCEQNLNHDAMYWYRQDPGQGLRLIYYSQIVNDFQKGDIAEGYSVSREKKESFPLTVTSAQKNPTAFYLCASSTQGAVEAFFGQGTRLTVV.

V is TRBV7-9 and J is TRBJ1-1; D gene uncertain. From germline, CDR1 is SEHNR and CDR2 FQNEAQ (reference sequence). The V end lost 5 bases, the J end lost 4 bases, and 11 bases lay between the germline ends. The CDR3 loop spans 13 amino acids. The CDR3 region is CASSEVKGTEAFF. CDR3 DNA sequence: TGTGCCAGCAGCGAAGTCAAAGGCACTGAAGCTTTCTTT.

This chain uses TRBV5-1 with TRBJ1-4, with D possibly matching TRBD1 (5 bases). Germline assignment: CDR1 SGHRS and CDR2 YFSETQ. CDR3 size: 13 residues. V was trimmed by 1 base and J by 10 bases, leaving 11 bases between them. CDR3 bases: TGCGCCAGCAGCTTGCCGGTTCAGGGAAAACTGTTTTTT. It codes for CASSLPVQGKLFF.

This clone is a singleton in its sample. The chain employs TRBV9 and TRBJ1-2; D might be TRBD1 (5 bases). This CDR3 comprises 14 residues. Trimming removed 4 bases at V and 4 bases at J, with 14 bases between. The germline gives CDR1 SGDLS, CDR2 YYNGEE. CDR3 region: CASSSGTGGYGYTF. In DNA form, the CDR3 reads TGTGCCAGCAGCTCAGGGACGGGAGGCTATGGCTACACCTTC.

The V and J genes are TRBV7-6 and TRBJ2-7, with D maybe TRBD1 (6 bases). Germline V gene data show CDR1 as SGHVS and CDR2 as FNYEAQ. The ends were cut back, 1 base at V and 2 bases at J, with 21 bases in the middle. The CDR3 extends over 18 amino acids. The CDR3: CASSLGNSRTVSPYEQYF. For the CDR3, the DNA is TGTGCCAGCAGCTTAGGGAATAGTAGGACAGTCTCTCCCTACGAGCAGTACTTC.

The CDR3 sequence is CASSLHRNSYEQYF. DNA for the CDR3: TGTGCCAGCAGCTTACACAGGAATTCCTACGAGCAGTACTTC. The chain has TRBV11-2 and TRBJ2-7, with D maybe TRBD1 (5 bases). Trimming left V 2 bases short and J 1 base short, with 9 bases between. The CDR3 extends over 14 amino acids. Germline assignment: CDR1 SGHAT and CDR2 FQNNGV.

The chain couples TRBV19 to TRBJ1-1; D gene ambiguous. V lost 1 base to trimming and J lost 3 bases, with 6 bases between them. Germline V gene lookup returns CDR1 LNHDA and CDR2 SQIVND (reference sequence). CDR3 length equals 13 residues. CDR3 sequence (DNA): TGTGCCAGTAGTATAGCGAGGGACACTGAAGCTTTCTTT. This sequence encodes CASSIARDTEAFF.

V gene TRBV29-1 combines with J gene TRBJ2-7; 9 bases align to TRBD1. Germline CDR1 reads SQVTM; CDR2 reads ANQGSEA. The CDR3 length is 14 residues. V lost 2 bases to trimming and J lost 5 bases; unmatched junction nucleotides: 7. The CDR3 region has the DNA TGCAGCGTTGAATTCGGGACAGGGCTGGACGAGCAGTACTTC. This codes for CSVEFGTGLDEQYF.

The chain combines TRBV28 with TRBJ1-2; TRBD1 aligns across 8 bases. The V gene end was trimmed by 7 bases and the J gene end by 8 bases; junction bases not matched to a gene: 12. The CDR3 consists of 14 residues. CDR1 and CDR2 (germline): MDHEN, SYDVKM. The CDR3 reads CASNTDREGEGYTF. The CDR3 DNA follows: TGTGCCAGCAATACGGACAGGGAGGGTGAAGGCTACACCTTC.

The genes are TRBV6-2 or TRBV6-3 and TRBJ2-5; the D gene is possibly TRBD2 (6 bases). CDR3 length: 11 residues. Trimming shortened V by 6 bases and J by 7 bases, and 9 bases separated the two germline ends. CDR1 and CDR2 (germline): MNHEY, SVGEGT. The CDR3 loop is CASSPGGTQYF. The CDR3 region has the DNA TGTGCCAGCAGCCCCGGGGGGACCCAGTACTTC.

The CDR3 loop reads CASSQDLIAGSYEQYF. CDR3 nucleotides: TGTGCCAGCAGCCAAGATCTAATAGCGGGCTCCTACGAGCAGTACTTC. V is TRBV3-1 (or the pseudogene TRBV3-2) and J is TRBJ2-7, with 7 positions matching TRBD2. V lost 0 bases and J lost 0; bases outside the gene matches: 5. The germline V gene has CDR1 LGHDT and CDR2 YNNKEL (reference sequence). The CDR3 covers 16 residues.

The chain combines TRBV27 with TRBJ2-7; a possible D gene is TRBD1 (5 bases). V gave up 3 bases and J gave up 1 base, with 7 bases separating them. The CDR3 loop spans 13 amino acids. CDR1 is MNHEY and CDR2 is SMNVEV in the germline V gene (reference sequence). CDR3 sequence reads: CASSLDKSYEQYF. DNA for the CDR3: TGTGCCAGCAGTTTGGACAAGTCCTACGAGCAGTACTTC.

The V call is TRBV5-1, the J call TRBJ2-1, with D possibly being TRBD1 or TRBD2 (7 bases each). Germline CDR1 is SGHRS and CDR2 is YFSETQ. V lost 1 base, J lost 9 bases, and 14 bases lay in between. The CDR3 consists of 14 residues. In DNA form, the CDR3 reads TGCGCCAGCAGCTTGTCACAGGGGAGGGGTGAGCAGTTCTTC. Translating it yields CASSLSQGRGEQFF.